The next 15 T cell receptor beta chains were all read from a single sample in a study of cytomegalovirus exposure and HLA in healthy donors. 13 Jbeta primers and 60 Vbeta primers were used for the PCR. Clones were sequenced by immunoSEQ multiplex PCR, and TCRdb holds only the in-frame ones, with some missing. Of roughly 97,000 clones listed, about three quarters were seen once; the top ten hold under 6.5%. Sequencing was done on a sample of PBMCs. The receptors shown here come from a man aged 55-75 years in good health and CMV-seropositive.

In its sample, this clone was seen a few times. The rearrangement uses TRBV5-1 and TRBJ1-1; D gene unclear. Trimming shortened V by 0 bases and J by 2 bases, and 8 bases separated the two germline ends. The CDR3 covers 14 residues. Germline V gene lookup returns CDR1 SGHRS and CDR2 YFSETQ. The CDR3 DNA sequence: TGCGCCAGCAGCTTGGCCGCGGGCAACACTGAAGCTTTCTTT. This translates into CASSLAAGNTEAFF.

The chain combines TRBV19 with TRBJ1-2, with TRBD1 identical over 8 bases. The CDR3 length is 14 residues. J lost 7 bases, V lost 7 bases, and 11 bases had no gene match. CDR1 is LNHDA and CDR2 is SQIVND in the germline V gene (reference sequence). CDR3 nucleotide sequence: TGTGCCAGTAATCCCTGGCAGGGGGCCTTTGGCTACACCTTC. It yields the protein CASNPWQGAFGYTF.

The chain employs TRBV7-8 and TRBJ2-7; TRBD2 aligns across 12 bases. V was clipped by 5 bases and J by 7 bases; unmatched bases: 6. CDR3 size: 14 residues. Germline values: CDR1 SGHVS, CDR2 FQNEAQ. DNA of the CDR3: TGTGCCAGCAGCCCCCCGACTAGCGGGGGTGAGCAGTACTTC. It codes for CASSPPTSGGEQYF. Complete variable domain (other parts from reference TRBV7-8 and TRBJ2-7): GAGVSQSPRYKVAKRGQDVALRCDPISGHVSLFWYQQALGQGPEFLTYFQNEAQLDKSGLPSDRFFAERPEGSVSTLKIQRTQQEDSAVYLCASSPPTSGGEQYFGPGTRLTVT.

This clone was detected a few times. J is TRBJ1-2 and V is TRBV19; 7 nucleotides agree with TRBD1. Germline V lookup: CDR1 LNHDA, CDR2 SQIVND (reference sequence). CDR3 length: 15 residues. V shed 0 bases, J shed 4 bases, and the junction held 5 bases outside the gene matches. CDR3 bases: TGTGCCAGTAGTATAGATCCGGGACAGTCCTATGGCTACACCTTC. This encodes CASSIDPGQSYGYTF.

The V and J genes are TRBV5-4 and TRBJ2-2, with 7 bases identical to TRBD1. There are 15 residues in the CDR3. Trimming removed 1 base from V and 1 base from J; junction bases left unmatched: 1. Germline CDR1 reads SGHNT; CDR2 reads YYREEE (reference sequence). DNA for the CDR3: TGTGCCAGCAGCTTGACAGGGGTGAACACCGGGGAGCTGTTTTTT. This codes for CASSLTGVNTGELFF.

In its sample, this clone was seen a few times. In DNA form, the CDR3 reads TGCGCCAGCAGCCAAGGGGGCTTCATGAACACTGAAGCTTTCTTT. This gives the protein CASSQGGFMNTEAFF. The chain has TRBV4-3 and TRBJ1-1; weak D call: TRBD1 (5 bases). CDR1 is LGHNA and CDR2 is YSLEER in the germline V gene. The CDR3 runs 15 residues. V shed 1 base and J shed 0 bases, with 9 bases lying between them.

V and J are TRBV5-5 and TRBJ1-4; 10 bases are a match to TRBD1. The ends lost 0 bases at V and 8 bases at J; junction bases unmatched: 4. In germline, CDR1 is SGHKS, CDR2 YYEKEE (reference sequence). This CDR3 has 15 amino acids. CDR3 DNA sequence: TGTGCCAGCAGCTTGGCCCGACAGGGGGCCGAAAAACTGTTTTTT. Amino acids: CASSLARQGAEKLFF.

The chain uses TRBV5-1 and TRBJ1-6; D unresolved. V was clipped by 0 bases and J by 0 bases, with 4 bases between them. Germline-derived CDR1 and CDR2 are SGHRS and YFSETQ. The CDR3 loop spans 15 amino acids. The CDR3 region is CASSLESSYNSPLHF. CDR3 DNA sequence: TGCGCCAGCAGCTTGGAGAGCTCCTATAATTCACCCCTCCACTTT.

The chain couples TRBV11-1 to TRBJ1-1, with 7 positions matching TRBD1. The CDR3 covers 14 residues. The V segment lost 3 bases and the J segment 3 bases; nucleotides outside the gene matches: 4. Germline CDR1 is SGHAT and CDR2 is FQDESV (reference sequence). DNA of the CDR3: TGTGCCAGCAGCTTTTCACAGGGGTACACTGAAGCTTTCTTT. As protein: CASSFSQGYTEAFF.

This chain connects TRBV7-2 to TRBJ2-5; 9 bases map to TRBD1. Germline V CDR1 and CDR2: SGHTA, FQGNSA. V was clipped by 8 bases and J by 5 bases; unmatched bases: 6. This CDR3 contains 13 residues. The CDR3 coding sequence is TGTGCCAGCGAAGGACAGGGGTCTGAGACCCAGTACTTC. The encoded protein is CASEGQGSETQYF.

The CDR3 here is CASSLIAVKSSYEQYF. DNA for the CDR3: TGTGCCAGCAGTTTAATCGCGGTTAAGAGCTCCTACGAGCAGTACTTC. The genes are TRBV28 and TRBJ2-7, with unresolved D. Germline-derived CDR1 and CDR2 are MDHEN and SYDVKM. Deletions cut 2 bases from V and 0 bases from J, with 14 bases between. This CDR3 is 16 amino acids long.

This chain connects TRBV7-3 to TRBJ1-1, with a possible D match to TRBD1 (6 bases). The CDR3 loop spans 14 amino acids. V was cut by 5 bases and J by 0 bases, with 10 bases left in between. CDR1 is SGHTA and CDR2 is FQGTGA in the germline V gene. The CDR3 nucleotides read TGTGCCAGCAGCCAGGGACAAATGAACACTGAAGCTTTCTTT. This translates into CASSQGQMNTEAFF.

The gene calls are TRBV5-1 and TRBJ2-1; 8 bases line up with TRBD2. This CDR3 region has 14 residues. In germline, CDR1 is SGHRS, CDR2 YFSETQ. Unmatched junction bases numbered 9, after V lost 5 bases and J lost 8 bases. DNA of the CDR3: TGCGCCAGCAGGCCCGAGCTAGCGGGTCATGAGCAGTTCTTC. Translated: CASRPELAGHEQFF.

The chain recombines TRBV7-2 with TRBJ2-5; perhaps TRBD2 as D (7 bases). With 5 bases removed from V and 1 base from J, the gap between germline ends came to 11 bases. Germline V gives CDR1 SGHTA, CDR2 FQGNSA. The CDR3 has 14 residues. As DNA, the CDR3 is TGTGCCAGCAGCCGAGGGGGGGGCCAAGAGACCCAGTACTTC. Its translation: CASSRGGGQETQYF.

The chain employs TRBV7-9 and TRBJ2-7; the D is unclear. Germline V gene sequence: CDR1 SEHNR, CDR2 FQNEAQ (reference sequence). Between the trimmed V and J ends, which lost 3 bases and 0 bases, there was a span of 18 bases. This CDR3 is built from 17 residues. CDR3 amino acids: CASSLPIQNSNSYEQYF. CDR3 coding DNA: TGTGCCAGCAGCTTGCCCATTCAGAACAGTAACTCCTACGAGCAGTACTTC. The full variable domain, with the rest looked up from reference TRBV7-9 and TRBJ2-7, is DTGVSQNPRHKITKRGQNVTFRCDPISEHNRLYWYRQTLGQGPEFLTYFQNEAQLEKSRLLSDRFSAERPKGSFSTLEIQRTEQGDSAMYLCASSLPIQNSNSYEQYFGPGTRLTVT.